This is a list of T cell receptor beta chains from one sample in a study of T-cell reconstitution after alpha-beta-depleted transplantation in children. MiXCR, applied by TCRdb to the PCR reads, yields one record per CDR3 protein. This table holds roughly 400,000 distinct CDR3 sequences, approximately 20% found once. The sequences come from PBMCs from the stem cell graft donor, collected from the stem cell graft. Receptors originate from a human donor who donated a stem cell graft to a child with acute myeloid leukemia. The CDR3 runs from the conserved cysteine through the conserved F or W. D genes are given only for firm matches. Expanded clones are given a class, and other clones once, few, many or no size at all.

clone_size | j_call | d_call | v_call | cdr3_nt | cdr3_aa
few | TRBJ2-5 | NA | TRBV20-1 | TGCAGTGCTAGAGATCTTCTTAGCCCGAAGGTCGAGACCCAGTACTTC | CSARDLLSPKVETQYF
many | TRBJ2-5 | NA | TRBV10-3 | TGTGCCATCAGTGATAGCGGTAAAGAGACCCAGTACTTC | CAISDSGKETQYF
many | TRBJ2-1 | TRBD1 | TRBV29-1 | TGCAGCCAAGGGGACAGCTCCTACAATGAGCAGTTCTTC | CSQGDSSYNEQFF
few | TRBJ2-7 | NA | TRBV5-5 | TGTGCCAGCAGCTTGGAGTATTTGGGCTCCTACGAGCAGTACTTC | CASSLEYLGSYEQYF
few | TRBJ2-3 | TRBD2 | TRBV7-3 | TGTGCCAGCAGCCGAAACCTAGCGGGAGATTCAGATACGCAGTATTTT | CASSRNLAGDSDTQYF
NA | TRBJ2-3 | TRBD2 | TRBV28 | TGTGCCAGCAGTCCGCTACTAGCGGGAGCGACGCCAGATACGCAGTATTTT | CASSPLLAGATPDTQYF
few | TRBJ2-2 | NA | TRBV6-1 | TGTGCCAGCAGTGAAGTCCTGGTCACCGGGGAGCTGTTTTTT | CASSEVLVTGELFF
many | TRBJ2-2 | TRBD2 | TRBV12-3/TRBV12-4 | TGTGCCAGCAGTTTAAAGGGACTAGCGGGAGGAAGGGAGCTGTTTTTT | CASSLKGLAGGRELFF
few | TRBJ2-3 | NA | TRBV5-8 | TGTGCCAGCAGCTTGCAGCGGGGCACAGATACGCAGTATTTT | CASSLQRGTDTQYF
few | TRBJ2-3 | TRBD2 | TRBV10-3 | TGTGCCATCAACCCTAGCGGGAGAGGAGATACGCAGTATTTT | CAINPSGRGDTQYF
NA | TRBJ2-5 | NA | TRBV5-1 | TGCGCCAGCAGCTTGGAACGGGGGCAAGAGACCCAGTACTTC | CASSLERGQETQYF
few | TRBJ2-1 | NA | TRBV12-3/TRBV12-4 | TGTGCCAGCAGTCTACTTCACAATGAGCAGTTCTTC | CASSLLHNEQFF
NA | TRBJ2-5 | NA | TRBV7-3 | TGTGCCAGCAGCCCTGGCCAGGCGGTACAAGAGACCCAGTACTTC | CASSPGQAVQETQYF
NA | TRBJ2-2 | NA | TRBV12-3/TRBV12-4 | TGTGCCAGCATCGCCTTTCTGGCCGGGGAGCTGTTTTTT | CASIAFLAGELFF
NA | TRBJ2-2 | NA | TRBV28 | TGTGCCAGCAGTTTAGCGCGGGGATCGGGGGAGCTGTTTTTT | CASSLARGSGELFF
many | TRBJ2-1 | NA | TRBV7-7 | TGTGCCAGCAGCCCCACCGTGGGAGGTAATGAGCAGTTCTTC | CASSPTVGGNEQFF
NA | TRBJ2-7 | NA | TRBV27 | TGTGCCAGCAGCCAGACGACTCGCTCCTACGAGCAGTACTTC | CASSQTTRSYEQYF
few | TRBJ1-4 | TRBD1 | TRBV20-1 | TGCAGTGCCACGACAGGGGTGGAAGAAAAACTGTTTTTT | CSATTGVEEKLFF
NA | TRBJ2-1 | TRBD2 | TRBV19 | TGTGCCAGTAGTATAGAAGGAGGTTTTGGCGGGAGGCTCCGCAATGAGCAGTTCTTC | CASSIEGGFGGRLRNEQFF
few | TRBJ1-5 | TRBD1 | TRBV12-3/TRBV12-4 | TGTGCCAGCAGTGCCGGACAGGGTATGGTGTCTCAGCCCCAGCATTTT | CASSAGQGMVSQPQHF
NA | TRBJ1-2 | NA | TRBV28 | TGTGCCAGCAGTCCCCCATTTTCACGCAACTATGGCTACACCTTC | CASSPPFSRNYGYTF
many | TRBJ1-1 | NA | TRBV29-1 | TGCAGCGTTGAAGATGGGGAGGGAACTGAAGCTTTCTTT | CSVEDGEGTEAFF
NA | TRBJ2-3 | TRBD2 | TRBV20-1 | TGCAGTGCTAGTAAACGACTAGCGGGAGATAGCACAGATACGCAGTATTTT | CSASKRLAGDSTDTQYF
NA | TRBJ1-1 | NA | TRBV29-1 | TGCAGCGTTGATTTGGGAGGGTTGGGGGCTGAAGCTTTCTTT | CSVDLGGLGAEAFF
many | TRBJ2-7 | NA | TRBV3-1 | TGTGCCAGCAGCCCACTCCTAGCGAATGAGCAGTACTTC | CASSPLLANEQYF
NA | TRBJ2-5 | NA | TRBV2 | TGTGCCAGCAGTGCTATGGGGCGAGGAGAGACCCAGTACTTC | CASSAMGRGETQYF
NA | TRBJ1-3 | NA | TRBV7-9 | TGTGCCAGCAGTTTACAGGGTGCGGACACCATATATTTT | CASSLQGADTIYF
few | TRBJ2-7 | NA | TRBV20-1 | TGCAGTGTAGTAGGGGGGAGTTACTACGAGCAGTACTTC | CSVVGGSYYEQYF
NA | TRBJ1-6 | NA | TRBV12-3/TRBV12-4 | TGTGCCAGCAGTTTGGGCAGGGATAATTCACCCCTCCACTTT | CASSLGRDNSPLHF
many | TRBJ1-6 | TRBD1 | TRBV6-6 | TGTGCCAGCAGACAATCGACAGGGGTTAATTCACCCCTCCACTTT | CASRQSTGVNSPLHF
many | TRBJ2-2 | NA | TRBV7-9 | TGTGCCAGCAGCTTAGCTCCTGGGGAGCTGTTTTTT | CASSLAPGELFF
many | TRBJ2-7 | NA | TRBV20-1 | TGCAGTGCTAGAGCCGGGAGATTGACCGAGCAGTACTTC | CSARAGRLTEQYF
few | TRBJ2-1 | TRBD1 | TRBV9 | TGTGCCAGCAGCGTAGGGGGGACAGGGTGGAATGAGCAGTTCTTC | CASSVGGTGWNEQFF
NA | TRBJ2-3 | NA | TRBV7-2 | TGTGCCAGCAGCTTAGCTGACCCCGCAGATACGCAGTATTTT | CASSLADPADTQYF
many | TRBJ1-2 | NA | TRBV20-1 | TGCAGTGCTAGAGTCCGCCGGGAAGTCTACTTC | CSARVRREVYF
NA | TRBJ2-6 | NA | TRBV27 | TGTGCCAGCAGTTTATTATCCGTTACTGGGGCCAACGTCCTGACTTTC | CASSLLSVTGANVLTF
NA | TRBJ2-7 | NA | TRBV20-1 | TGCAGTGCTAGGCCCGGAACCTACGAGCAGTACTTC | CSARPGTYEQYF
many | TRBJ2-5 | NA | TRBV20-1 | TGCAGTGCTTCCCTTACACCCGATCAAGAGACCCAGTACTTC | CSASLTPDQETQYF
many | TRBJ2-2 | TRBD2 | TRBV29-1 | TGCAGCGCGGGACTAGTCGACACCGGGGAGCTGTTTTTT | CSAGLVDTGELFF
many | TRBJ1-5 | TRBD1 | TRBV12-3/TRBV12-4 | TGTGCCAGCTCCGGACAGGGGGGCAATCAGCCCCAGCATTTT | CASSGQGGNQPQHF
NA | TRBJ2-7 | NA | TRBV28 | TGTGCCAGCAGTTTGCCAGAGAACTACGAGCAGTACTTC | CASSLPENYEQYF
many | TRBJ2-1 | TRBD1 | TRBV20-1 | TGCAGTGTCCGGGACAGGGCGAGCTCCTACAATGAGCAGTTCTTC | CSVRDRASSYNEQFF
NA | TRBJ2-7 | TRBD2 | TRBV7-6 | TGTGCCAGCAGCTCGACTAGCGACAAATACTTCTACGAGCAGTACTTC | CASSSTSDKYFYEQYF
NA | TRBJ2-7 | NA | TRBV20-1 | TGCAGTGCTAGAGATCTAGTTACGGGGGGCTGGGACGAGCAGTACTTC | CSARDLVTGGWDEQYF
NA | TRBJ2-1 | TRBD2 | TRBV6-4 | TGTGCCAGCAGTGACTGGACTAGCGGGAGTAATGAGCAGTTCTTC | CASSDWTSGSNEQFF
NA | TRBJ2-2 | TRBD2 | TRBV4-1 | TGCGCCAGCAGCCAATGGACTAGCGGGAGTAGAAACACCGGGGAGCTGTTTTTT | CASSQWTSGSRNTGELFF
few | TRBJ2-3 | TRBD2 | TRBV20-1 | TGCAGTGCTAGCAAACCTCTAGCGGGAGCCACAGATACGCAGTATTTT | CSASKPLAGATDTQYF
few | TRBJ2-1 | TRBD1 | TRBV12-3/TRBV12-4 | TGTGCCAGCAGAGAACAGGGGGCCAACAATGAGCAGTTCTTC | CASREQGANNEQFF
NA | TRBJ2-7 | NA | TRBV7-9 | TGTGCCAGCAGCCCCGAATGGGGGTACGAGCAGTACTTC | CASSPEWGYEQYF